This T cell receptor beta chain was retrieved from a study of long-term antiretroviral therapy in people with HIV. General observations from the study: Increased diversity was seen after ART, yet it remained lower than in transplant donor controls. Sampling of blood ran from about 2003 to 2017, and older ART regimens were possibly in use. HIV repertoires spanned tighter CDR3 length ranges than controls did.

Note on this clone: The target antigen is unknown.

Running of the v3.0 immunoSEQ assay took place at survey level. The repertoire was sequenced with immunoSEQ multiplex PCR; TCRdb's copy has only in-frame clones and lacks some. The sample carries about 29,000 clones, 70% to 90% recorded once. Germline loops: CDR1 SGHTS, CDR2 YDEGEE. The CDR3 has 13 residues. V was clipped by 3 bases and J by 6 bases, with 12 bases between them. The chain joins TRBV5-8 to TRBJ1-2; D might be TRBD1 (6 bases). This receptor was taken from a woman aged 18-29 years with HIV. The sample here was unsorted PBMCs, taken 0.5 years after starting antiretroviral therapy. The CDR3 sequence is CASSSGQHNGYTF. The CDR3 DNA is TGTGCCAGCAGCTCCGGACAGCACAATGGCTACACCTTC.